This T cell receptor beta chain was recovered during a study of molecular identifiers for immune sequencing clone quantification. Germline CDR1 is LGHNA and CDR2 is YSLEER. This CDR3 has 17 residues. Trimming removed 0 bases from V and 8 bases from J; junction bases left unmatched: 9. This clonotype appeared a few times. Bulk TCR libraries used previously described methods and listed TCR primers. TCRdb reanalysed the PCR reads using MiXCR and keeps one entry per CDR3 protein. In the table there are about 640,000 distinct CDR3 sequences, 20% of which are singletons. The rearrangement joins TRBV4-3 to TRBJ1-4; the match to TRBD1 covers 10 bases. The material sequenced was naive CD8+ T cells from blood, with Jurkat cell RNA spiked in. Subset defined: FACS-sorted CD8+CD4-CCR7+CD45RA+ naive T cells. The origin of this receptor is a human donor in good health. Some libraries in this study had Jurkat cell RNA spiked in. CDR3 region: CASSQDQVGTGDEKLFF. In DNA, the CDR3 is TGCGCCAGCAGCCAAGATCAAGTCGGGACAGGGGACGAAAAACTGTTTTTT.